This T cell receptor (beta chain) was recovered during a study of shared clonotypes between healthy human individuals. With respect to this clone: The antigen is unknown.

V was pared by 2 bases and J by 3 bases, with 8 bases between. CDR1 and CDR2 (germline): GTSNPN, SVGIG (reference sequence). The CDR3 has 13 residues. Study-wide results and caveats: How much donors shared clonotypes was expected to be affected by sequencing depth.

TCRdb's copy holds only in-frame clones and misses some; the assay was immunoSEQ multiplex PCR. The profile shows 600,000 to 750,000 clones, about three quarters of them singletons. The receptor was isolated from a woman in her 30s in good health. This chain links TRBV30 with TRBJ1-5; D is unresolved. The specimen sequenced was memory CD4+ T cells sorted from blood. Subset reported: CD45RA-negative fraction. Here the CDR3 DNA reads TGTGCCTGGAGTTTGCAGCCCAATCAGCCCCAGCATTTT. Amino acids: CAWSLQPNQPQHF.